This T cell receptor beta chain derives from a study of T cells in Graves' hyperthyroidism and ophthalmopathy. CDR3 length equals 12 residues. Germline values: CDR1 LNHDA, CDR2 SQIVND (reference sequence). V was cut by 3 bases and J by 2 bases, with 4 bases left in between. TCR beta CDR3 region amplification was performed from RNA transcripts. The TCR CDR3 was amplified in a first-round RT-PCR using the HTBI primer set. MiXCR was run by TCRdb on the multiplex PCR reads, yielding one entry per CDR3 protein. This table holds 650,000 to 800,000 distinct CDR3 sequences, nearly 45% found once. Lactation, pregnancy, other autoimmune disease or uncontrolled infection excluded patients. Study-level findings and limits: Most thyroid clonotypes that were expanded above 0.001 also turned up in blood. Stable hyperthyroidism was separated from ophthalmopathy by a model based on 13 V-J features.

A remark on this clonotype: Its cognate antigen is unknown.

This TCR derives from an adult man with Graves' disease, either hyperthyroidism or ophthalmopathy (not recorded which). Specimen: peripheral blood or thyroid tissue (not recorded which). The chain is built from TRBV19 and TRBJ1-1, with D unclear. The CDR3 spells CASSMSNTEAFF. Here the CDR3 DNA reads TGTGCCAGTAGTATGAGTAACACTGAAGCTTTCTTT.